The 22 T cell receptor beta chains reported below all come from one sample, sequenced in a study of blood T cell repertoires in COVID-19 (dated by TCRdb to 2018 to 2021). Preparation of the library involved the immunoSEQ multiplex PCR assay. TCRdb provides this immuneACCESS table in a form limited to in-frame rearrangements. Some clones are lacking; in checked studies, under half of them reflect an unresolved V gene, and why the rest are absent is not known. This sample gives around 19,000 clones in total; 85% to 90% of them show up just once. Approximately 10% of the sample is held by the ten biggest clonotypes. Sequenced: peripheral blood. These receptors all stem from a human donor in a cohort sampled during active COVID-19.

This rearrangement joins TRBV5-1 to TRBJ1-4; D not resolved. The CDR3 contains 15 residues. The germline V gene encodes CDR1 SGHRS and CDR2 YFSETQ. The germline V and J ends were trimmed by 4 bases and 2 bases, with 12 bases remaining between them. CDR3 amino acids: CASSLRPETNEKLFF. Here the CDR3 DNA reads TGCGCCAGCAGCCTGCGGCCCGAGACTAATGAAAAACTGTTTTTT.

The chain recombines TRBV7-2 with TRBJ2-5; 8 bases align to TRBD2. This CDR3 comprises 14 residues. Germline CDR1 and CDR2: SGHTA and FQGNSA. The J segment lost 3 bases and the V segment lost 5 bases, leaving 5 bases of the junction unmatched. The CDR3 protein is CASSRNSGEETQYF. The CDR3, as DNA: TGTGCCAGCAGCCGTAATAGCGGGGAAGAGACCCAGTACTTC. Full variable domain (missing parts from reference TRBV7-2 and TRBJ2-5): GAGVSQSPSNKVTEKGKDVELRCDPISGHTALYWYRQSLGQGLEFLIYFQGNSAPDKSGLPSDRFSAERTGGSVSTLTIQRTQQEDSAVYLCASSRNSGEETQYFGPGTRLLVL.

The chain couples TRBV6-1 to TRBJ1-4, with 10 bases matching TRBD1. CDR3 length: 18 amino acids. CDR1 and CDR2 (germline): MNHNS, SASEGT. Trimming removed 2 bases from V and 7 bases from J; junction bases left unmatched: 13. This CDR3 reads CASSELFATGGSREKLFF. In nucleotides, the CDR3 is TGTGCCAGCAGTGAATTGTTCGCGACAGGGGGCTCGCGTGAAAAACTGTTTTTT.

The chain carries TRBV28 and TRBJ2-1; D gene uncertain. The V gene's germline CDR1 is MDHEN and CDR2 SYDVKM. The CDR3 totals 14 residues. Deletions cut 8 bases from V and 9 bases from J, with 20 bases between. CDR3: CASFKPAPTGEQFF. CDR3 sequence (DNA): TGTGCCAGCTTTAAGCCCGCCCCAACGGGTGAGCAGTTCTTC. Supplemented by reference TRBV28 and TRBJ2-1, the full variable domain reads DVKVTQSSRYLVKRTGEKVFLECVQDMDHENMFWYRQDPGLGLRLIYFSYDVKMKEKGDIPEGYSVSREKKERFSLILESASTNQTSMYLCASFKPAPTGEQFFGPGTRLTVL.

This chain uses TRBV27 with TRBJ2-1; D uncertain. This CDR3 comprises 15 residues. V lost 2 bases and J 0 bases, leaving 8 bases between the germline ends. Germline V CDR1 and CDR2: MNHEY, SMNVEV (reference sequence). CDR3 coding DNA: TGTGCCAGCAGTTTAGGCCCCGACTCCTACAATGAGCAGTTCTTC. Encoded protein: CASSLGPDSYNEQFF.

The gene calls are TRBV19 and TRBJ2-7; possible D gene TRBD1, 6 bases. CDR3 length: 18 residues. Germline V lookup: CDR1 LNHDA, CDR2 SQIVND (reference sequence). The V gene lost 0 bases and the J gene lost 2 bases, with 20 bases spanning the gap. CDR3 region: CASSIDRPGTLFPYEQYF. DNA for the CDR3: TGTGCCAGTAGTATAGATCGGCCCGGGACACTTTTTCCCTACGAGCAGTACTTC.

This clone occurred once. The DNA for the CDR3 is TGTGCCAGCACTACGAACACCGGGGAGCTGTTTTTT. This codes for CASTTNTGELFF. The chain links TRBV6-6 to TRBJ2-2; D not certain. The germline V and J ends were trimmed by 7 bases and 0 bases, with 3 bases remaining between them. In germline, CDR1 is MNHNY, CDR2 SVGAGI (reference sequence). The CDR3 totals 12 residues.

This chain connects TRBV28 to TRBJ2-5; D gene uncertain. Germline CDR1 and CDR2: MDHEN and SYDVKM. The CDR3 covers 14 residues. With 7 bases removed from V and 1 base from J, the gap between germline ends came to 13 bases. The CDR3 DNA sequence: TGTGCCAGCACCTTTAGGAGCTCCCAAGAGACCCAGTACTTC. The encoded protein is CASTFRSSQETQYF.

The V call is TRBV24-1, the J call TRBJ2-3; 11 positions match TRBD1. The junction had 8 bases not matched to a gene; V was cut back by 4 bases and J by 3 bases. CDR1 is KGHDR and CDR2 is SFDVKD in the germline V gene. The CDR3 runs to 17 residues. The CDR3 DNA follows: TGTGCCACCAGTGAGGGGACAGGGGGAATAGAAACAGATACGCAGTATTTT. This encodes CATSEGTGGIETDTQYF.

The V call is TRBV5-5, the J call TRBJ2-1; 10 bases line up with TRBD1. CDR1 SGHKS and CDR2 YYEKEE come from the germline V gene (reference sequence). The CDR3 sequence is 16 residues long. Losses at the gene ends were 1 base for V and 13 bases for J; bases not matched to a gene: 14. The chain's CDR3 is CASSLSGTGAHQEQFF. The DNA for the CDR3 is TGTGCCAGCAGCTTGTCCGGGACAGGGGCACACCAAGAACAGTTCTTC.

CDR3: CASSPGHPGEQYF. The CDR3 bases are TGTGCCAGCAGTCCGGGACACCCGGGGGAGCAGTACTTC. The chain employs TRBV28 and TRBJ2-7; D possibly corresponds to TRBD1 (6 bases). The CDR3 sequence is 13 residues long. V was clipped by 5 bases and J by 7 bases, with 15 bases between them. CDR1 is MDHEN and CDR2 is SYDVKM in the germline V gene.

The rearrangement joins TRBV10-2 to TRBJ2-2; no firm D call. The V end was cut by 0 bases, the J end by 6 bases, with 17 bases between. This CDR3 is built from 17 residues. Germline V gene sequence: CDR1 WSHSY, CDR2 SAAADI. This CDR3 is CASSESAAKLSAGELFF. In DNA, the CDR3 is TGCGCCAGCAGTGAGTCGGCAGCGAAACTCTCCGCCGGGGAGCTGTTTTTT.

The V call is TRBV10-3, the J call TRBJ1-2, with 7 bases aligning to TRBD1. Germline V gene lookup returns CDR1 ENHRY and CDR2 SYGVKD. The CDR3 totals 15 residues. The J segment lost 6 bases and the V segment lost 6 bases, leaving 13 bases of the junction unmatched. The CDR3: CAISSSTGAADGYTF. The CDR3 coding sequence is TGTGCCATCAGCAGTTCCACAGGGGCGGCAGATGGCTACACCTTC.

The chain combines TRBV19 with TRBJ2-1, with a weak D call TRBD1 (6 bases). The V end was cut by 4 bases, the J end by 7 bases, with 14 bases between. The CDR3 consists of 14 residues. Per the germline V gene, CDR1 is LNHDA and CDR2 is SQIVND (reference sequence). The CDR3 coding sequence is TGTGCCAGTAGTACCCGGTGGGGGCGGAATGAGCAGTTCTTC. This gives the protein CASSTRWGRNEQFF.

The rearrangement links TRBV6-1 to TRBJ2-5, with D possibly being TRBD2 (6 bases). The CDR3 is 11 residues long. The V gene's germline CDR1 is MNHNS and CDR2 SASEGT. Trimming took 1 base from V and 9 from J, leaving 6 bases between them. Here the CDR3 reads CASSEGGAQYF. For the CDR3, the DNA is TGTGCCAGCAGTGAAGGGGGGGCCCAGTACTTC.

The chain is built from TRBV12-3 or TRBV12-4 and TRBJ1-1; 7 positions match TRBD1. Trimming removed 5 bases from V and 6 bases from J; junction bases left unmatched: 3. The CDR3 has 12 residues. DNA for the CDR3: TGTGCCAGCAGTCGACAGGGACCTGAAGCTTTCTTT. It encodes CASSRQGPEAFF.

This chain joins TRBV6-5 and TRBJ2-1; 10 bases agree with TRBD2. With V trimmed by 5 bases and J by 6 bases, 7 bases remained unmatched. The germline V gene has CDR1 MNHEY and CDR2 SVGAGI. The CDR3 spans 15 residues. The CDR3 sequence is CASSLSGRAGNEQFF. The CDR3 DNA is TGTGCCAGCAGTCTAAGCGGGAGGGCCGGCAATGAGCAGTTCTTC.

This rearrangement joins TRBV28 to TRBJ2-7; the match to TRBD2 covers 9 bases. Germline lookup yields CDR1 MDHEN and CDR2 SYDVKM. The CDR3 length is 13 residues. The V gene end was trimmed by 8 bases and the J gene end by 3 bases; junction bases not matched to a gene: 5. The chain's CDR3 is CASRFSGSYEQYF. The CDR3 DNA sequence: TGTGCCAGCCGCTTTAGCGGGAGCTACGAGCAGTACTTC.

The chain joins TRBV19 to TRBJ1-2; TRBD1 is a possible D gene (6 bases). Trimming took 9 bases from V and 7 from J, leaving 24 bases between them. The CDR3 length is 15 residues. Germline values: CDR1 LNHDA, CDR2 SQIVND (reference sequence). The CDR3 loop reads CASSRGNREGAGYTF. The CDR3 DNA reads as TGTGCCAGCTCGAGGGGTAACAGGGAAGGTGCTGGCTACACCTTC.

The chain has TRBV3-1 (or the pseudogene TRBV3-2) and TRBJ1-2, with 7 positions matching TRBD1. V shed 0 bases and J 7 bases; nucleotides not matched to a gene: 14. The CDR3 covers 17 residues. Germline values: CDR1 LGHDT, CDR2 YNNKEL (reference sequence). The CDR3 DNA reads as TGTGCCAGCAGCCAAGATGGGCCTAACAGGGGTGGAATTGGCTACACCTTC. Protein: CASSQDGPNRGGIGYTF.

This sequence joins TRBV28 and TRBJ2-7; TRBD2 aligns across 14 bases. CDR1 is MDHEN, CDR2 SYDVKM, per germline. J gave up 4 bases and V 6 bases, and 5 bases lay outside the gene matches. The CDR3 consists of 15 residues. The CDR3 DNA reads as TGTGCCAGCAGCCACGGGACTAGCGGGAGTTACGAGCAGTACTTC. It codes for CASSHGTSGSYEQYF.

The table lists this clone with a few counts. This chain uses TRBV5-1 with TRBJ2-7, with D perhaps TRBD2 (5 bases). The germline CDR1 and CDR2 sequences are SGHRS and YFSETQ. V was pared by 4 bases and J by 6 bases, with 20 bases between. This CDR3 is 15 amino acids long. CDR3 nucleotide sequence: TGCGCCAGCAGCCCGATCCCCCCGGGCAGCGGCGAGCAGTACTTC. Translation: CASSPIPPGSGEQYF.